This passage covers 29 T cell receptor beta chains from one sample sequenced in a study of neurological immune-mediated disorders. MiXCR, applied by TCRdb to the 5' RACE reads, yields one record per CDR3 protein. The sample consists of around 60,000 distinct CDR3 sequences, roughly 3.5% of them appearing once. The sample consisted of PBMCs. The receptor set was obtained from a woman aged 55-70 years with multiple sclerosis.

The sample holds many counts of this clonotype. The chain has TRBV5-1 and TRBJ1-1; 7 bases match TRBD1. Germline V gives CDR1 SGHRS, CDR2 YFSETQ. With V trimmed by 4 bases and J by 11 bases, 8 bases remained unmatched. The CDR3 has 12 residues. DNA for the CDR3: TGCGCCAGCAGCGACCAGGGGGTTGACGCTTTCTTT. As protein: CASSDQGVDAFF.

Many counts were recorded for this clonotype. This sequence joins TRBV6-5 and TRBJ1-2; 12 positions match TRBD1. Per germline, CDR1 MNHEY and CDR2 SVGAGI. Trimming at V came to 6 bases and at J to 5 bases, leaving 16 bases not matched to a gene. The CDR3 loop spans 18 amino acids. DNA of the CDR3: TGTGCCAGCAGGGCACCGGGACAGGGGGCATCTGGGGCTTATGGCTACACCTTC. Translating it yields CASRAPGQGASGAYGYTF.

This clonotype appeared a single time. This clone may be a read error of a much larger clone one base away. This sequence joins TRBV10-3 and TRBJ1-5; D is ambiguous. V lost 3 bases, J lost 5 bases, and 8 bases lay in between. The CDR3 has 13 amino acids. Germline CDR1 ENHRY, CDR2 SYGVKD. In DNA, the CDR3 is TGTGCCATCAGTGACGCGGTGGATCAGCCCCAGCATTTT. Translating it yields CAISDAVDQPQHF.

The sample holds many counts of this clonotype. The chain has TRBV5-1 and TRBJ2-5, with D possibly matching TRBD2 (5 bases). Trimming took 4 bases from V and 3 from J, leaving 13 bases between them. The CDR3 is made up of 14 amino acids. CDR1 and CDR2 (germline): SGHRS, YFSETQ. CDR3 nucleotide sequence: TGCGCCAGCAGCCAAAGGGCCGGGGAAGAGACCCAGTACTTC. Its translation is CASSQRAGEETQYF. The whole variable domain, remainder taken from reference TRBV5-1 and TRBJ2-5, is KAGVTQTPRYLIKTRGQQVTLSCSPISGHRSVSWYQQTPGQGLQFLFEYFSETQRNKGNFPGRFSGRQFSNSRSEMNVSTLELGDSALYLCASSQRAGEETQYFGPGTRLLVL.

This clonotype came up many times. This chain uses TRBV5-5 with TRBJ2-2, with D possibly being TRBD1 (5 bases). Germline V gene data show CDR1 as SGHKS and CDR2 as YYEKEE (reference sequence). Trimming shortened V by 1 base and J by 5 bases, and 12 bases separated the two germline ends. CDR3 length: 15 amino acids. CDR3 nucleotides: TGTGCCAGCAGCTTGAGGGGCACTACGACCGGGGAGCTGTTTTTT. It specifies CASSLRGTTTGELFF.

The sample holds many counts of this clonotype. V gene TRBV5-1 combines with J gene TRBJ2-1; perhaps TRBD1 as D (7 bases). Deletions cut 3 bases from V and 7 bases from J, with 11 bases between. Germline CDR1 is SGHRS and CDR2 is YFSETQ. The CDR3 sequence is 13 residues long. CDR3 protein: CASSSPGGNEQFF. In DNA, the CDR3 is TGCGCCAGCAGCTCGCCAGGGGGGAATGAGCAGTTCTTC.

This clonotype was picked up many times. This chain uses TRBV7-9 with TRBJ1-2; perhaps TRBD1 as D (5 bases). The V gene lost 1 base and the J gene lost 7 bases, with 16 bases spanning the gap. Germline V gene sequence: CDR1 SEHNR, CDR2 FQNEAQ (reference sequence). This CDR3 region has 15 residues. CDR3 protein: CASSLGNQGISGYTF. CDR3 DNA: TGTGCCAGCAGCTTAGGGAACCAGGGTATCAGTGGCTACACCTTC.

This clonotype was seen many times. The CDR3 nucleotides read TGTGCCAGCAGTATTTCCCACGAGCAGTACTTC. Encoded protein: CASSISHEQYF. This chain connects TRBV7-2 to TRBJ2-7; D gene unclear. V was trimmed by 6 bases and J by 5 bases, leaving 8 bases between them. The CDR3 spans 11 residues. CDR1 and CDR2 (germline): SGHTA, FQGNSA.

This clonotype showed up many times. The J gene is TRBJ2-6, the V gene TRBV7-9; weak D call: TRBD1 (5 bases). The CDR3 is made up of 14 amino acids. Germline V CDR1 and CDR2: SEHNR, FQNEAQ (reference sequence). V lost 11 bases, J lost 1 base, and 12 bases lay in between. The CDR3 reads CAGDRISGANVLTF. CDR3 DNA sequence: TGTGCCGGAGACAGAATTTCTGGGGCCAACGTCCTGACTTTC.

This clonotype showed up many times. The chain recombines TRBV5-1 with TRBJ2-7; 8 bases align to TRBD1. The germline V gene encodes CDR1 SGHRS and CDR2 YFSETQ. The V gene end was trimmed by 4 bases and the J gene end by 4 bases; junction bases not matched to a gene: 10. The CDR3 contains 15 residues. In nucleotides, the CDR3 is TGCGCCAGCAGCCGGAATTGGGACAGGAGTTACGAGCAGTACTTC. Translating gives CASSRNWDRSYEQYF.

A remark on this clonotype: The junction does not match germline at one end; this may be a read error. The chain combines TRBV3-1 with TRBJ2-2; D unclear. Germline CDR1 is LGHDT and CDR2 is YNNKEL (reference sequence). The CDR3 length is 12 residues. CDR3 region: CDSSKAPGELFF. The CDR3, as DNA: TGTGACAGCAGCAAAGCCCCCGGGGAGCTGTTTTTT.

This clonotype turned up a few times. The rearrangement uses TRBV14 and TRBJ2-6; D call uncertain. Germline V gene sequence: CDR1 SGHDN, CDR2 FVKESK. Trimming removed 1 base at V and 0 bases at J, with 13 bases between. The CDR3 has 18 amino acids. CDR3 sequence reads: CASSQVGRLNSGANVLTF. The CDR3 DNA follows: TGTGCCAGCAGCCAAGTCGGACGGCTGAACTCTGGGGCCAACGTCCTGACTTTC.

This clonotype was seen at least ten times. V usage is TRBV6-6 and J usage is TRBJ2-7, with 9 bases matching TRBD1. The CDR3 contains 16 residues. V lost 2 bases, J lost 7 bases, and 12 bases stayed unmatched. Germline CDR1 is MNHNY and CDR2 is SVGAGI (reference sequence). DNA of the CDR3: TGTGCCAGCAGTTACAACTCCGGGACAGGGCACAGGGAGCAGTACTTC. Translation gives CASSYNSGTGHREQYF.

This clonotype was seen at least ten times. The chain carries TRBV7-2 and TRBJ2-5; perhaps TRBD2 as D (7 bases). V gave up 8 bases and J gave up 5 bases, with 18 bases separating them. Germline CDR1 reads SGHTA; CDR2 reads FQGNSA. The CDR3 consists of 14 residues. The CDR3 DNA reads as TGTGCCAGCTCTAAAGGGGGGGGCTGGGAGACCCAGTACTTC. Translated: CASSKGGGWETQYF.

This clonotype has a count of ten or more. The V gene is TRBV20-1, the J gene TRBJ1-2; D call uncertain. The length of the CDR3 is 14 residues. Germline CDR1 and CDR2: DFQATT and SNEGSKA (reference sequence). V shed 7 bases and J shed 1 base, with 16 bases lying between them. The CDR3 here is CSVPAETDNYGYTF. DNA of the CDR3: TGCAGTGTCCCCGCTGAGACGGATAACTATGGCTACACCTTC.

This clonotype was detected many times. The CDR3 spells CSVGEGLGSEQFF. The DNA of the CDR3 is TGCAGCGTTGGCGAGGGACTAGGCAGTGAGCAGTTCTTC. The rearrangement links TRBV29-1 to TRBJ2-1; 8 nucleotides agree with TRBD2. Germline-derived CDR1 and CDR2 are SQVTM and ANQGSEA. With V trimmed by 4 bases and J by 9 bases, 8 bases remained unmatched. The CDR3 length is 13 residues.

This clonotype occurred many times. The chain couples TRBV10-3 to TRBJ1-1, with TRBD1 as a possible D gene (6 bases). The ends were cut back, 4 bases at V and 0 bases at J, with 6 bases in the middle. The CDR3 runs 13 residues. Germline V gene sequence: CDR1 ENHRY, CDR2 SYGVKD. In DNA form, the CDR3 reads TGTGCCATCAGTGGGACAGTGAACACTGAAGCTTTCTTT. Translating gives CAISGTVNTEAFF.

The table lists this clonotype with many counts. The junction shows a germline mismatch at one end, possibly a read error. The rearrangement uses TRBV12-3 or TRBV12-4 and TRBJ1-2, with TRBD1 matching over 9 bases. The CDR3 has 14 amino acids. In DNA, the CDR3 is TGTGCCAGCAGATTAGGGGGACAGGGACATGGCTACACCTTC. The encoded protein is CASRLGGQGHGYTF.

This clonotype was found many times. J is TRBJ2-3 and V is TRBV6-5, with D perhaps matching TRBD1 (5 bases). Per germline, CDR1 MNHEY and CDR2 SVGAGI. With 2 bases removed from V and 0 bases from J, the gap between germline ends came to 12 bases. CDR3 size: 16 residues. CDR3 bases: TGTGCCAGCAGTTACGGGGCAGAAAGAAGCACAGATACGCAGTATTTT. This gives the protein CASSYGAERSTDTQYF.

This clonotype was seen at least ten times. CDR3 sequence reads: CASSHSENTEAFF. CDR3 DNA: TGCGCCAGCAGCCATTCGGAGAACACTGAAGCTTTCTTT. The chain recombines TRBV4-3 with TRBJ1-1; D is uncertain. Trimming cost V 3 bases and J 1 base, with 6 bases left between them. The germline gives CDR1 LGHNA, CDR2 YSLEER. This CDR3 spans 13 amino acids.

This clonotype was counted only a few times. The V gene is TRBV12-3 or TRBV12-4, the J gene TRBJ2-7; perhaps TRBD1 as D (6 bases). V lost 6 bases and J 7 bases, leaving 19 bases between the germline ends. The CDR3 spans 14 residues. CDR3 protein: CASSSPGQPNEQYF. The CDR3 DNA reads as TGTGCCAGCAGCTCACCCGGACAGCCTAATGAGCAGTACTTC.

This clonotype came up many times. The CDR3 DNA reads TGTGCCTGGAGTATACGGGGGAGTGAAGCTTTCTTT. Translating it yields CAWSIRGSEAFF. The chain carries TRBV30 and TRBJ1-1; D is perhaps TRBD1 (5 bases). This CDR3 comprises 12 residues. V was clipped by 2 bases and J by 7 bases, with 11 bases between them. The germline gives CDR1 GTSNPN, CDR2 SVGIG (reference sequence).

Ten or more counts support this clonotype. The chain combines TRBV9 with TRBJ2-2; tentatively, D is TRBD2 (5 bases). V lost 4 bases and J 5 bases, leaving 21 bases between the germline ends. The germline gives CDR1 SGDLS, CDR2 YYNGEE. There are 17 residues in the CDR3. CDR3 protein: CASSPTAASFTTGELFF. The CDR3 DNA sequence: TGTGCCAGCAGCCCCACTGCGGCTAGCTTTACAACCGGGGAGCTGTTTTTT.

This clonotype has at least ten counts. The chain links TRBV7-8 to TRBJ1-2; D not resolved. The CDR3 contains 14 residues. The V and J ends lost 4 bases and 4 bases respectively, with 13 bases between them. Germline CDR1 and CDR2: SGHVS and FQNEAQ. Written as DNA, the CDR3 is TGTGCCAGCAGCTCCCTCTGGACCCGCTATGGCTACACCTTC. This codes for CASSSLWTRYGYTF.

This clonotype appeared many times. This chain uses TRBV3-1 with TRBJ1-1; D remains unclear. Germline CDR1 and CDR2: LGHDT and YNNKEL (reference sequence). Trimming shortened V by 0 bases and J by 6 bases, and 5 bases separated the two germline ends. The CDR3 is 12 residues long. CDR3 in amino acids: CASSQEPAEAFF. As DNA, the CDR3 is TGTGCCAGCAGCCAAGAGCCGGCTGAAGCTTTCTTT. Full variable domain (missing parts from reference TRBV3-1 and TRBJ1-1): DTAVSQTPKYLVTQMGNDKSIKCEQNLGHDTMYWYKQDSKKFLKIMFSYNNKELIINETVPNRFSPKSPDKAHLNLHINSLELGDSAVYFCASSQEPAEAFFGQGTRLTVV.

This clonotype has at least ten counts. This sequence joins TRBV20-1 and TRBJ2-3; 10 nucleotides match TRBD2. The length of the CDR3 is 13 residues. Germline V gene sequence: CDR1 DFQATT, CDR2 SNEGSKA (reference sequence). J lost 1 base, V lost 7 bases, and 2 bases had no gene match. The CDR3 DNA is TGCAGTGAGGGGACTAGCGGCACAGATACGCAGTATTTT. Its translation: CSEGTSGTDTQYF.

The chain recombines TRBV28 with TRBJ2-1; tentatively, D is TRBD2 (5 bases). Trimming took off 8 bases at V and 4 bases at J, with 6 bases between the two ends. Germline V gene lookup returns CDR1 MDHEN and CDR2 SYDVKM. The CDR3 is made up of 11 amino acids. The CDR3 here is CASGRYNEQFF. CDR3 DNA: TGTGCCAGCGGGAGATACAATGAGCAGTTCTTC.

At least ten counts were recorded for this clonotype. The gene calls are TRBV5-5 and TRBJ1-1; 9 positions agree with TRBD1. V shed 1 base and J 1 base; nucleotides not matched to a gene: 5. CDR1 and CDR2 (germline): SGHKS, YYEKEE (reference sequence). This CDR3 is built from 16 residues. The CDR3 loop is CASSLWGQGGNTEAFF. CDR3 DNA sequence: TGTGCCAGCAGCTTGTGGGGACAGGGAGGGAACACTGAAGCTTTCTTT.

Many counts were recorded for this clonotype. V is TRBV5-1 and J is TRBJ2-1, with D hard to call. With 4 bases removed from V and 10 bases from J, the gap between germline ends came to 24 bases. This CDR3 has 16 amino acids. The V gene's germline CDR1 is SGHRS and CDR2 YFSETQ. Here the CDR3 DNA reads TGCGCCAGCAGCCCTGGGGTTGGCTACTCGAGAGAGGAGCAGTTCTTC. Amino acids: CASSPGVGYSREEQFF.